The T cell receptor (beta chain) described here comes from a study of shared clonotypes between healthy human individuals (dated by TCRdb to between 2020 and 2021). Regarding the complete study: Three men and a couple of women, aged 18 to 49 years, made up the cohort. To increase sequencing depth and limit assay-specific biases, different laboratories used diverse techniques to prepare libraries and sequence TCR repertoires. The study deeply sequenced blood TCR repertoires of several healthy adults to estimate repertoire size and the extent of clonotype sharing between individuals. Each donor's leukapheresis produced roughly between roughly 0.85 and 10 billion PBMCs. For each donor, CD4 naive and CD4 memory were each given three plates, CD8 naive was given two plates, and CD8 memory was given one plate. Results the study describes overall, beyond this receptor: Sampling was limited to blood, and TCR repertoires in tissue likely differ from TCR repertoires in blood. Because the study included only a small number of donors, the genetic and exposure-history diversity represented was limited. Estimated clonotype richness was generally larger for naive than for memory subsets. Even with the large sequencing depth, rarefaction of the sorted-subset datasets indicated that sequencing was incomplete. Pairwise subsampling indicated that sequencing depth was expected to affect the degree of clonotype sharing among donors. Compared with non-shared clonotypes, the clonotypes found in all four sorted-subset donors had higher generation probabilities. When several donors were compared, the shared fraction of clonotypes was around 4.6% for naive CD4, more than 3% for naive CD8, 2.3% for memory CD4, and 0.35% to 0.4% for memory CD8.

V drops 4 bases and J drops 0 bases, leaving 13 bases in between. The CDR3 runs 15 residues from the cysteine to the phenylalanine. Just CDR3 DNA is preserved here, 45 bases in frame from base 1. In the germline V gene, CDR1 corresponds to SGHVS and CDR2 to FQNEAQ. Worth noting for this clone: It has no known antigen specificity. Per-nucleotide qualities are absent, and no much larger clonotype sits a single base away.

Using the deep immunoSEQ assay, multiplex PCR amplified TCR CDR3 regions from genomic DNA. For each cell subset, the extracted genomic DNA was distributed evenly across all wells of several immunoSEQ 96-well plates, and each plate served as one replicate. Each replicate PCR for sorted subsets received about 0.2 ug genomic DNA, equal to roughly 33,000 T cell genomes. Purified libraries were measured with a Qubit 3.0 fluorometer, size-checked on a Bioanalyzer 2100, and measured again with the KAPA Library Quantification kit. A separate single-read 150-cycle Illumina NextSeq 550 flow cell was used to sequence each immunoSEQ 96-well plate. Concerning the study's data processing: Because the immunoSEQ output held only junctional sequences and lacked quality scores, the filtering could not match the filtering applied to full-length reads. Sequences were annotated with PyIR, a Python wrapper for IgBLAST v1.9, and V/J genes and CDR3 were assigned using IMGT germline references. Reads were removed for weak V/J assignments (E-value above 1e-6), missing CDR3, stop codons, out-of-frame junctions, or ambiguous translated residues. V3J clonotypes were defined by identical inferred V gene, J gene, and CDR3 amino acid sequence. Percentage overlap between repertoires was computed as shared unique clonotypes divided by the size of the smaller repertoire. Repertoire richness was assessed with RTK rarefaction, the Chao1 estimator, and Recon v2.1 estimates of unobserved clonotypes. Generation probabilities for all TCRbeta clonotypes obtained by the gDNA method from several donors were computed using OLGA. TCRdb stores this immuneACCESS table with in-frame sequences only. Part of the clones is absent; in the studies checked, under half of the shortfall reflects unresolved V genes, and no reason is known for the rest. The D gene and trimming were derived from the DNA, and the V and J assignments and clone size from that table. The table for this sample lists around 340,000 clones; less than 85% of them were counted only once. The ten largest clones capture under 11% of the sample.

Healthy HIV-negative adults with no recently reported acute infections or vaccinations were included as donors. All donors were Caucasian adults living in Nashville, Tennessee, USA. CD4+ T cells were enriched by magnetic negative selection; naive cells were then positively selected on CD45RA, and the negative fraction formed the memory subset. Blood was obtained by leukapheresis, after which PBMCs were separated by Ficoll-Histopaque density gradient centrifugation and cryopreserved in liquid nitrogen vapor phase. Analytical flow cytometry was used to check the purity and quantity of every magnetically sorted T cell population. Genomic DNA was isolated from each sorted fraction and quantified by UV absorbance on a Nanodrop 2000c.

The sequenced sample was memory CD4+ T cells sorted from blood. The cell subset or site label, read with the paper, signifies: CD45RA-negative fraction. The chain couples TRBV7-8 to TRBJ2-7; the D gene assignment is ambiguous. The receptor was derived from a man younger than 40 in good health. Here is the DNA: TGTGCCAGCAGCTACGACGTAGCTACCTCCTACGAGCAGTACTTC. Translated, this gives CASSYDVATSYEQYF.